This entry is about one T cell receptor (beta chain). Its antigen is undetermined. This sample is part of a study of cytomegalovirus exposure and HLA in healthy donors. The PCR had 60 Vbeta and 13 Jbeta primers. Sequencing used immunoSEQ multiplex PCR; TCRdb keeps in-frame clones, though not all of them. The profile shows approximately 97,000 clones, around 81% of them singletons. Study-wide points: Common viral pathogens seemed to be connected with several of the most significant clusters, according to a later analysis. Cytomegalovirus association was assigned to more than 150 TCR beta chains.

CDR1 and CDR2 (germline): KGHSH, LQKENI. The V end lost 3 bases, the J end lost 12 bases, and 15 bases lay between the germline ends. The CDR3 is 13 amino acids. The source material was PBMCs. This clonotype was sampled from a woman in her 70s in good health and CMV-seropositive. V is TRBV18 and J is TRBJ1-5; D not certain. CDR3 sequence reads: CASSPPDVEGQHF. In DNA, the CDR3 is TGTGCCAGCTCACCCCCCGATGTGGAGGGCCAGCATTTT. Full variable domain (missing parts from reference TRBV18 and TRBJ1-5): NAGVMQNPRHLVRRRGQEARLRCSPMKGHSHVYWYRQLPEEGLKFMVYLQKENIIDESGMPKERFSAEFPKEGPSILRIQQVVRGDSAAYFCASSPPDVEGQHFGDGTRLSIL.